The 22 T cell receptor beta chains below all came from one sample that was sequenced in a study of shared clonotypes between healthy human individuals. The assay was immunoSEQ multiplex PCR, and TCRdb's table has in-frame clones only and misses some. The sample holds about 1,500,000 clones, roughly 96% seen once. Sample: naive CD4+ T cells sorted from blood. Subset defined: CD45RA+ positively selected. Receptors originate from a young man in good health.

The chain combines TRBV6-1 with TRBJ1-5; possible D gene TRBD1, 6 bases. The V and J ends lost 7 bases and 6 bases respectively, with 19 bases between them. The length of the CDR3 is 15 residues. Germline V gene data show CDR1 as MNHNS and CDR2 as SASEGT. CDR3 loop: CASNSYRALGQPQHF. DNA of the CDR3: TGTGCCAGCAACTCGTACAGGGCCCTCGGTCAGCCCCAGCATTTT.

The genes are TRBV18 and TRBJ2-7; no clear D gene. The ends were cut back, 3 bases at V and 7 bases at J, with 16 bases in the middle. Per germline, CDR1 KGHSH and CDR2 LQKENI. CDR3 length: 14 residues. The CDR3 nucleotides read TGTGCCAGCTCACCTCAGACTGGGTCGGAAGAGCAGTACTTC. Amino acid sequence: CASSPQTGSEEQYF.

The J gene is TRBJ1-5, the V gene TRBV7-9; D perhaps matches TRBD1 (5 bases). Germline V gene sequence: CDR1 SEHNR, CDR2 FQNEAQ (reference sequence). The V end was cut by 6 bases, the J end by 7 bases, with 10 bases between. CDR3 length: 12 residues. The CDR3 is CASSETVQPQHF. CDR3 bases: TGTGCCAGCAGTGAGACAGTGCAGCCCCAGCATTTT.

The genes are TRBV9 and TRBJ2-1; TRBD2 matches 12 bases. The CDR3 totals 17 residues. Germline values: CDR1 SGDLS, CDR2 YYNGEE. V trimming: 1 base; J trimming: 6 bases; junction bases outside the gene matches: 8. DNA of the CDR3: TGTGCCAGCAGCGTAAGGCCTAGCGGGAGGGCCGTCAATGAGCAGTTCTTC. It is translated as CASSVRPSGRAVNEQFF.

With respect to this clone: Distinct nucleotide sequences in the sample also encode this CDR3. The chain combines TRBV7-2 with TRBJ1-5; tentatively, D is TRBD1 (6 bases). V lost 3 bases and J 2 bases, leaving 8 bases between the germline ends. CDR3 length: 14 amino acids. Germline CDR1 SGHTA, CDR2 FQGNSA. The CDR3 nucleotides read TGTGCCAGCAGCTTTTCAGGGGGCAATCAGCCCCAGCATTTT. This encodes CASSFSGGNQPQHF.

The table lists this clone with a few counts. Here the CDR3 DNA reads TGTGCCAGCAGCCCCGGAGCCTCCAGGGGCTACACCTTC. Translation gives CASSPGASRGYTF. The chain combines TRBV14 with TRBJ1-2; D not certain. Trimming took 4 bases from V and 8 from J, leaving 14 bases between them. CDR3 size: 13 residues. The germline V gene has CDR1 SGHDN and CDR2 FVKESK.

This clone has just one count. The chain carries TRBV7-9 and TRBJ2-7; D is possibly TRBD1 (6 bases). The CDR3 has 15 amino acids. V lost 1 base and J 2 bases, leaving 12 bases between the germline ends. CDR1 is SEHNR, CDR2 FQNEAQ, per germline (reference sequence). The CDR3 loop is CASSLVNRDTYEQYF. The CDR3 DNA follows: TGTGCCAGCAGCTTAGTTAACAGGGACACCTACGAGCAGTACTTC.

V and J are TRBV9 and TRBJ2-7; 9 bases agree with TRBD1. Losses at the gene ends were 3 bases for V and 7 bases for J; bases not matched to a gene: 8. Per the germline V gene, CDR1 is SGDLS and CDR2 is YYNGEE. CDR3 size: 14 residues. The CDR3 DNA is TGTGCCAGCAGCGGGAGGGGACAGGGTCGAGAGCAGTACTTC. This encodes CASSGRGQGREQYF.

This chain uses TRBV18 with TRBJ2-3; D gene ambiguous. The CDR3 is 12 residues long. Germline-derived CDR1 and CDR2 are KGHSH and LQKENI. Trimming took off 3 bases at V and 4 bases at J, with 5 bases between the two ends. The CDR3 DNA reads TGTGCCAGCTCACCTAGGTCAGATACGCAGTATTTT. Its translation: CASSPRSDTQYF.

The CDR3 here is CAWSVPWQGGSYEQYF. CDR3 in DNA: TGTGCCTGGAGTGTACCCTGGCAGGGCGGGTCCTACGAGCAGTACTTC. The chain employs TRBV30 and TRBJ2-7, with D perhaps being TRBD1 or TRBD2 (5 bases each). Looked up from germline, CDR1 is GTSNPN and CDR2 is SVGIG (reference sequence). Trimming took off 0 bases at V and 1 base at J, with 16 bases between the two ends. The CDR3 has 16 residues.

J is TRBJ2-4 and V is TRBV27; 7 bases are shared with TRBD2. The V gene end was trimmed by 3 bases and the J gene end by 1 base; junction bases not matched to a gene: 9. The CDR3 covers 17 residues. Germline CDR1 MNHEY, CDR2 SMNVEV (reference sequence). The CDR3 region is CASSLSVSGGAKNIQYF. The CDR3 DNA reads as TGTGCCAGCAGTTTGAGCGTTTCGGGAGGCGCCAAAAACATTCAGTACTTC.

This rearrangement joins TRBV6-5 to TRBJ2-7; TRBD2 matches 7 bases. V shed 6 bases and J 6 bases; nucleotides not matched to a gene: 5. From germline, CDR1 is MNHEY and CDR2 SVGAGI. This CDR3 contains 12 residues. CDR3 sequence (DNA): TGTGCCAGCAGAAATGGGGGGGGCGAGCAGTACTTC. Protein sequence: CASRNGGGEQYF.

V and J are TRBV10-1 and TRBJ2-1, with 14 bases matching TRBD2. Germline trimming cut 0 bases from V and 9 bases from J; bases unmatched to any gene: 7. Germline lookup yields CDR1 WNHNN and CDR2 SYGVQD (reference sequence). This CDR3 has 17 residues. The DNA of the CDR3 is TGCGCCAGCAGTGAGTCTATGGGACTAGCGGGAGTGGGTGAGCAGTTCTTC. Translation gives CASSESMGLAGVGEQFF.

J is TRBJ2-7 and V is TRBV27; D ambiguous. V was shortened by 3 bases and J by 2 bases, with 11 bases between the two germline ends. CDR1 is MNHEY, CDR2 SMNVEV, per germline (reference sequence). The CDR3 is 14 residues long. CDR3 residues: CASSLLEPPYEQYF. The CDR3 DNA follows: TGTGCCAGCAGTTTGCTGGAACCTCCCTACGAGCAGTACTTC.

The chain links TRBV7-6 to TRBJ2-6, with D hard to call. The CDR3 length is 13 residues. The ends were cut back, 2 bases at V and 4 bases at J, with 3 bases in the middle. The germline V gene encodes CDR1 SGHVS and CDR2 FNYEAQ. The DNA for the CDR3 is TGTGCCAGCAGCTTACAGGGGGCCAACGTCCTGACTTTC. It specifies CASSLQGANVLTF.

The chain recombines TRBV5-4 with TRBJ2-4; 7 positions match TRBD1. CDR3 size: 13 residues. J lost 9 bases, V lost 4 bases, and 7 bases had no gene match. CDR1 SGHNT and CDR2 YYREEE come from the germline V gene (reference sequence). This CDR3 reads CASSVDRDGIQYF. For the CDR3, the DNA is TGTGCCAGCAGCGTAGACAGGGATGGCATTCAGTACTTC.

The J gene is TRBJ1-2, the V gene TRBV10-3; no clear D. The CDR3 spans 16 residues. Germline-derived CDR1 and CDR2 are ENHRY and SYGVKD. Trimming took off 2 bases at V and 4 bases at J, with 17 bases between the two ends. The CDR3 DNA is TGTGCCATCAGTGAGAGACCCTTGGAGACTAGCTATGGCTACACCTTC. Translated, it gives CAISERPLETSYGYTF.

The chain has TRBV25-1 and TRBJ1-1, with D possibly TRBD1 on 5 matching bases. Per germline, CDR1 MGHDK and CDR2 SYGVNS. The CDR3 sequence is 13 residues long. The V and J ends lost 4 bases and 9 bases respectively, with 15 bases between them. This chain's CDR3 is CASSGPDRDKAFF. The CDR3, as DNA: TGTGCCAGCAGTGGCCCCGACAGAGATAAAGCTTTCTTT.

The rearrangement uses TRBV7-3 and TRBJ2-2; D unresolved. Deletions cut 4 bases from V and 1 base from J, with 10 bases between. CDR1 SGHTA and CDR2 FQGTGA come from the germline V gene. This CDR3 contains 15 residues. DNA of the CDR3: TGTGCCAGCAGCTCGGGCCCCATGAACACCGGGGAGCTGTTTTTT. It yields the protein CASSSGPMNTGELFF.

V is TRBV27 and J is TRBJ2-1, with TRBD2 identical over 11 bases. The length of the CDR3 is 19 residues. Germline lookup yields CDR1 MNHEY and CDR2 SMNVEV (reference sequence). J lost 6 bases, V lost 3 bases, and 16 bases had no gene match. CDR3 bases: TGTGCCAGCAGTTTCTCCACCGGGACTAGCGGCAAGAACGGCAATGAGCAGTTCTTC. Its translation is CASSFSTGTSGKNGNEQFF.

This clone was seen only once. The CDR3 reads CASRNLATNEKLFF. The CDR3, as DNA: TGTGCCAGCAGGAATCTGGCAACTAATGAAAAACTGTTTTTT. The chain carries TRBV6-5 and TRBJ1-4; D is uncertain. The V and J ends lost 6 bases and 0 bases respectively, with 8 bases between them. The CDR3 extends over 14 amino acids. Germline V gene lookup returns CDR1 MNHEY and CDR2 SVGAGI.

The chain recombines TRBV28 with TRBJ2-7; 7 bases map to TRBD1. CDR1 MDHEN and CDR2 SYDVKM come from the germline V gene. Unmatched junction bases numbered 5, after V lost 4 bases and J lost 5 bases. The CDR3 consists of 13 residues. The CDR3 DNA is TGTGCCAGCAGTTCGACGGGACAGCACGAGCAGTACTTC. Protein sequence: CASSSTGQHEQYF.